The 27 T cell receptor beta chains below were found in one sample sequenced in a study of blood T cell repertoires in COVID-19. Profiled with immunoSEQ multiplex PCR; TCRdb holds only in-frame clones, not every one. The sample records about 190,000 clones, roughly four fifths being singletons. The material sequenced was peripheral blood. Source of these receptors: a man between 45 and 60 years old who had recovered from COVID-19.

The chain has TRBV19 and TRBJ2-2, with unresolved D. Germline CDR1 and CDR2: LNHDA and SQIVND (reference sequence). This CDR3 has 13 amino acids. V gave up 6 bases and J gave up 4 bases, with 9 bases separating them. Written as DNA, the CDR3 is TGTGCCAGTAGGCTCGGCGGCACCGGGGAGCTGTTTTTT. Its translation: CASRLGGTGELFF. Drawing the rest from reference TRBV19 and TRBJ2-2, the complete variable domain is DGGITQSPKYLFRKEGQNVTLSCEQNLNHDAMYWYRQDPGQGLRLIYYSQIVNDFQKGDIAEGYSVSREKKESFPLTVTSAQKNPTAFYLCASRLGGTGELFFGEGSRLTVL.

The chain links TRBV28 to TRBJ1-5; 7 bases align to TRBD1. Germline values: CDR1 MDHEN, CDR2 SYDVKM. The CDR3 sequence is 14 residues long. V lost 6 bases and J lost 6; bases outside the gene matches: 8. CDR3 loop: CASRTTGLGQPQHF. DNA for the CDR3: TGTGCCAGCAGAACGACAGGGTTAGGTCAGCCCCAGCATTTT.

This clone was observed at least ten times. The chain has TRBV15 and TRBJ1-1, with TRBD1 matching 8 bases. The CDR3 extends over 14 amino acids. From germline, CDR1 is LNHNV and CDR2 YYDKDF (reference sequence). The ends lost 6 bases at V and 7 bases at J; junction bases unmatched: 10. The CDR3 nucleotides are TGTGCCACCAGACCTCGGACAGGGAGCAGTGAAGCTTTCTTT. Amino acid sequence: CATRPRTGSSEAFF.

The rearrangement uses TRBV5-4 and TRBJ2-5; 11 positions match TRBD2. CDR3 length: 15 residues. The germline V gene encodes CDR1 SGHNT and CDR2 YYREEE (reference sequence). The ends lost 4 bases at V and 4 bases at J; junction bases unmatched: 6. CDR3 loop: CASSTVAGGAETQYF. The CDR3 DNA sequence: TGTGCCAGCAGCACAGTAGCGGGAGGGGCAGAGACCCAGTACTTC.

This clone appeared a single time. The V call is TRBV9, the J call TRBJ2-1, with TRBD2 identical over 7 bases. The CDR3 length is 16 residues. Trimming cost V 0 bases and J 3 bases; bases outside gene matches: 6. Germline CDR1 and CDR2: SGDLS and YYNGEE. The CDR3 spells CASSVAGLADYNEQFF. In nucleotides, the CDR3 is TGTGCCAGCAGCGTAGCTGGCCTAGCGGACTACAATGAGCAGTTCTTC. Looking up the rest from reference TRBV9 and TRBJ2-1 gives the full variable domain: DSGVTQTPKHLITATGQRVTLRCSPRSGDLSVYWYQQSLDQGLQFLIQYYNGEERAKGNILERFSAQQFPDLHSELNLSSLELGDSALYFCASSVAGLADYNEQFFGPGTRLTVL.

Only a few counts were recorded for this clone. CDR3 residues: CASSLFQYGYTF. CDR3 DNA sequence: TGTGCCAGCAGCTTATTCCAATATGGCTACACCTTC. J is TRBJ1-2 and V is TRBV7-2; no clear D gene. V was pared by 2 bases and J by 5 bases, with 6 bases between. This CDR3 has 12 amino acids. The germline V gene encodes CDR1 SGHTA and CDR2 FQGNSA.

This clone was observed once. The chain carries TRBV6-5 and TRBJ2-7; no clear D. Per germline, CDR1 MNHEY and CDR2 SVGAGI. There are 14 residues in the CDR3. The V and J ends lost 4 bases and 4 bases respectively, with 14 bases between them. The CDR3 sequence: CASSFVLGAYEQYF. The CDR3 region has the DNA TGTGCCAGCAGTTTCGTCCTAGGCGCTTACGAGCAGTACTTC.

The chain links TRBV5-8 to TRBJ2-1, with TRBD1 as a possible D gene (5 bases). The CDR3 is 16 residues long. The germline V gene has CDR1 SGHTS and CDR2 YDEGEE. V lost 0 bases and J 1 base, leaving 11 bases between the germline ends. The CDR3 bases are TGTGCCAGCAGCTTGGAAGCAGGGCAATCCTACAATGAGCAGTTCTTC. The encoded protein is CASSLEAGQSYNEQFF.

The genes are TRBV7-9 and TRBJ1-2; TRBD1 matches at 8 bases. J was trimmed by 4 bases and V by 5 bases; bases with no gene match: 6. CDR1 and CDR2 from the germline V gene are SEHNR and FQNEAQ (reference sequence). The CDR3 sequence is 14 residues long. DNA for the CDR3: TGTGCCAGCAGCCCCCGGACAGGGTTCTATGGCTACACCTTC. Protein sequence: CASSPRTGFYGYTF.

The chain is built from TRBV3-1 (or the pseudogene TRBV3-2) and TRBJ2-3; 13 bases line up with TRBD2. With 11 bases clipped from V and 0 bases from J, the junction kept 14 bases outside the gene matches. The CDR3 length is 18 residues. Per germline, CDR1 LGHDT and CDR2 YNNKEL (reference sequence). The chain's CDR3 is CAPHGLAGVAHSTDTQYF. CDR3 sequence (DNA): TGTGCCCCTCATGGACTAGCGGGAGTTGCCCATAGCACAGATACGCAGTATTTT.

This clone appeared a few times. The V and J genes are TRBV19 and TRBJ2-2; the D gene is possibly TRBD1 (5 bases). The CDR3 has 14 residues. Germline CDR1 is LNHDA and CDR2 is SQIVND (reference sequence). With 3 bases removed from V and 6 bases from J, the gap between germline ends came to 11 bases. CDR3 amino acids: CASSMSGYAGELFF. In DNA, the CDR3 is TGTGCCAGTAGTATGTCAGGGTACGCCGGGGAGCTGTTTTTT.

The rearrangement joins TRBV19 to TRBJ2-1, with 8 bases identical to TRBD2. The CDR3 is made up of 16 amino acids. From germline, CDR1 is LNHDA and CDR2 SQIVND (reference sequence). The ends lost 2 bases at V and 4 bases at J; junction bases unmatched: 7. In nucleotides, the CDR3 is TGTGCCAGTAGTATACAAGCGGGAGAGGGGTACAATGAGCAGTTCTTC. Its protein is CASSIQAGEGYNEQFF.

This rearrangement joins TRBV5-4 to TRBJ1-1; D possibly corresponds to TRBD1 (6 bases). Germline lookup yields CDR1 SGHNT and CDR2 YYREEE (reference sequence). The CDR3 loop spans 12 amino acids. V dropped 4 bases and J dropped 5 bases, with 9 bases sitting between them. The CDR3 loop reads CASSKQGTEAFF. The CDR3 nucleotides read TGTGCCAGCAGCAAACAGGGAACTGAAGCTTTCTTT.

J is TRBJ1-1 and V is TRBV7-8, with D uncertain. The germline gives CDR1 SGHVS, CDR2 FQNEAQ. The CDR3 totals 15 residues. The V gene lost 0 bases and the J gene lost 5 bases, with 13 bases spanning the gap. In DNA form, the CDR3 reads TGTGCCAGCAGCTTAGCTTTCTCAACGGGGACTGAAGCTTTCTTT. It translates to CASSLAFSTGTEAFF.

The chain is built from TRBV19 and TRBJ1-6, with 7 bases aligning to TRBD1. The CDR3 covers 15 residues. The V gene's germline CDR1 is LNHDA and CDR2 SQIVND (reference sequence). Losses at the gene ends were 1 base for V and 7 bases for J; bases not matched to a gene: 4. In nucleotides, the CDR3 is TGTGCCAGTAGTATAGCGACAGGGTGGAATTCACCCCTCCACTTT. Translating it yields CASSIATGWNSPLHF.

The genes are TRBV11-1 and TRBJ1-2, with a possible D match to TRBD1 (6 bases). Trimming took 5 bases from V and 7 from J, leaving 14 bases between them. CDR1 and CDR2 from the germline V gene are SGHAT and FQDESV (reference sequence). The CDR3 has 13 residues. CDR3 DNA sequence: TGTGCCAGCAGCAGAGGGGGAATAGGTGGCTACACCTTC. Its translation: CASSRGGIGGYTF.

The rearrangement joins TRBV29-1 to TRBJ1-2; 9 positions match TRBD1. V lost 7 bases to trimming and J lost 6 bases; unmatched junction nucleotides: 6. The CDR3 is made up of 12 amino acids. Germline values: CDR1 SQVTM, CDR2 ANQGSEA. CDR3 sequence reads: CSATDRGNGYTF. In DNA, the CDR3 is TGCAGCGCCACCGACAGGGGGAATGGCTACACCTTC. Filled out from reference TRBV29-1 and TRBJ1-2, the complete variable domain reads SAVISQKPSRDICQRGTSLTIQCQVDSQVTMMFWYRQQPGQSLTLIATANQGSEATYESGFVIDKFPISRPNLTFSTLTVSNMSPEDSSIYLCSATDRGNGYTFGSGTRLTVV.

This chain uses TRBV19 with TRBJ2-7, with D perhaps TRBD1 (5 bases). Germline V CDR1 and CDR2: LNHDA, SQIVND (reference sequence). The ends were cut back, 3 bases at V and 1 base at J, with 10 bases in the middle. This CDR3 region has 14 residues. This CDR3 reads CASSIKAGSYEQYF. The CDR3 DNA follows: TGTGCCAGTAGTATTAAGGCAGGGTCCTACGAGCAGTACTTC.

The rearrangement uses TRBV29-1 and TRBJ2-5, with 7 bases identical to TRBD2. The V segment lost 3 bases and the J segment 7 bases; nucleotides outside the gene matches: 8. This CDR3 is 13 amino acids long. Germline CDR1 and CDR2: SQVTM and ANQGSEA. The CDR3 sequence is CSVDTGLMGTQYF. The CDR3 bases are TGCAGCGTTGATACGGGACTAATGGGGACCCAGTACTTC.

V and J are TRBV11-3 and TRBJ2-2; D is unclear. The length of the CDR3 is 13 residues. Germline assignment: CDR1 SGHNT and CDR2 YENEEA. V was clipped by 5 bases and J by 6 bases, with 10 bases between them. The CDR3 DNA reads TGTGCCAGCAGCCCCCGCCAGGCCGGGGAGCTGTTTTTT. Translating gives CASSPRQAGELFF.

J is TRBJ2-7 and V is TRBV28, with a tentative D call TRBD2 (6 bases). The CDR3 spans 12 residues. Germline loops: CDR1 MDHEN, CDR2 SYDVKM. V was clipped by 8 bases and J by 6 bases, with 14 bases between them. CDR3 in amino acids: CASGRTGREQYF. CDR3 DNA sequence: TGTGCCAGCGGGAGGACCGGACGCGAGCAGTACTTC.

The chain is built from TRBV3-1 (or the pseudogene TRBV3-2) and TRBJ1-1, with D possibly being TRBD1 (6 bases). Trimming shortened V by 4 bases and J by 7 bases, and 16 bases separated the two germline ends. CDR1 and CDR2 from the germline V gene are LGHDT and YNNKEL (reference sequence). The CDR3 has 14 residues. CDR3 sequence: CASSPSFGQFEAFF. The CDR3 DNA is TGTGCCAGCAGCCCTAGTTTCGGACAGTTTGAAGCTTTCTTT.

The V and J genes are TRBV6-1 and TRBJ1-1; D might be TRBD1 (6 bases). The CDR3 has 15 amino acids. Germline CDR1 MNHNS, CDR2 SASEGT. The V and J ends lost 2 bases and 5 bases respectively, with 15 bases between them. CDR3 sequence (DNA): TGTGCCAGCAGTGAAACGGGACACGCTTATACTGAAGCTTTCTTT. It codes for CASSETGHAYTEAFF.

This chain joins TRBV6-5 and TRBJ2-7; tentative D call: TRBD1 (6 bases). The CDR3 extends over 14 amino acids. From germline, CDR1 is MNHEY and CDR2 SVGAGI. The ends were cut back, 4 bases at V and 2 bases at J, with 12 bases in the middle. For the CDR3, the DNA is TGTGCCAGCAGTTTCACACAGGGAGCCTACGAGCAGTACTTC. It encodes CASSFTQGAYEQYF.

The chain recombines TRBV5-1 with TRBJ1-3; 8 bases fit TRBD1. This CDR3 contains 15 residues. CDR1 and CDR2 from the germline V gene are SGHRS and YFSETQ. J was trimmed by 4 bases and V by 4 bases; bases with no gene match: 7. The CDR3 region is CASSTQGQEGNTIYF. Written as DNA, the CDR3 is TGCGCCAGCAGCACCCAGGGACAGGAGGGAAACACCATATATTTT.

The chain is built from TRBV18 and TRBJ1-6, with TRBD1 as a possible D gene (5 bases). This CDR3 spans 14 amino acids. The V gene lost 3 bases and the J gene lost 6 bases, with 9 bases spanning the gap. Germline V gene lookup returns CDR1 KGHSH and CDR2 LQKENI. CDR3 nucleotides: TGTGCCAGCTCACCCAGGGAATCTAATTCACCCCTCCACTTT. This encodes CASSPRESNSPLHF.

V gene TRBV5-6 combines with J gene TRBJ2-7; D possibly corresponds to TRBD2 (6 bases). CDR1 is SGHDT, CDR2 YYEEEE, per germline. There are 13 residues in the CDR3. Trimming took 4 bases from V and 7 from J, leaving 15 bases between them. CDR3 sequence: CASSGDSWGEQYF. The CDR3 DNA is TGTGCCAGCAGCGGGGACTCGTGGGGGGAGCAGTACTTC.